The 10 T cell receptor beta chains reported below all come from one sample, sequenced in a study of cytomegalovirus exposure and HLA in healthy donors. The PCR had 60 Vbeta and 13 Jbeta primers. Sequenced by immunoSEQ multiplex PCR; TCRdb stores in-frame clones only, minus some. This table has 150,000 to 200,000 clones, 75% to 85% appearing once. Sequencing was done on a sample of PBMCs. All receptors come from a female donor in good health and CMV-seronegative.

J is TRBJ1-4 and V is TRBV4-3; weak D call: TRBD1 (6 bases). The length of the CDR3 is 16 residues. The V gene lost 2 bases and the J gene lost 12 bases, with 22 bases spanning the gap. Germline CDR1 reads LGHNA; CDR2 reads YSLEER. The CDR3 DNA reads TGCGCCAGCAGCCAATCAAATACAGGGAGAGGTTCTGAACTGTTTTTT. As protein: CASSQSNTGRGSELFF.

The chain uses TRBV30 and TRBJ2-1, with 9 bases fitting TRBD2. The junction had 7 bases not matched to a gene; V was cut back by 0 bases and J by 1 base. The CDR3 covers 17 residues. Germline V gene sequence: CDR1 GTSNPN, CDR2 SVGIG (reference sequence). CDR3 sequence reads: CAWSVLAGLDSYNEQFF. The DNA of the CDR3 is TGTGCCTGGAGTGTACTAGCGGGCTTAGATTCCTACAATGAGCAGTTCTTC.

This chain uses TRBV30 with TRBJ2-3; D is unresolved. Trimming took off 5 bases at V and 8 bases at J, with 11 bases between the two ends. Germline-derived CDR1 and CDR2 are GTSNPN and SVGIG (reference sequence). The CDR3 has 11 amino acids. CDR3 sequence reads: CAWGAPGTQYF. In nucleotides, the CDR3 is TGTGCCTGGGGAGCCCCGGGTACGCAGTATTTT.

This rearrangement joins TRBV4-1 to TRBJ2-3; 8 bases are shared with TRBD2. This CDR3 is built from 17 residues. V lost 3 bases and J lost 0; bases outside the gene matches: 8. Germline values: CDR1 MGHRA, CDR2 YSYEKL. The CDR3 loop reads CASSHSQRESSTDTQYF. The CDR3, as DNA: TGCGCCAGCAGCCATAGCCAGCGGGAGTCAAGCACAGATACGCAGTATTTT.

The chain couples TRBV5-5 to TRBJ2-7; 10 bases are a match to TRBD2. Germline lookup yields CDR1 SGHKS and CDR2 YYEKEE (reference sequence). The CDR3 has 15 residues. V gave up 2 bases and J gave up 4 bases; unmatched junction bases: 6. The CDR3, as DNA: TGTGCCAGCAGCTTTCCGGGACTAGCGTCTTACGAGCAGTACTTC. This gives the protein CASSFPGLASYEQYF.

The rearrangement joins TRBV14 to TRBJ2-1, with TRBD2 matching over 12 bases. Germline V gene data show CDR1 as SGHDN and CDR2 as FVKESK. V trimming: 6 bases; J trimming: 7 bases; junction bases outside the gene matches: 13. This CDR3 region has 17 residues. The CDR3: CASSFGLAGRTLNEQFF. CDR3 bases: TGTGCCAGCAGTTTCGGACTAGCGGGAAGAACTCTGAATGAGCAGTTCTTC.

The gene calls are TRBV30 and TRBJ2-7, with D tentatively TRBD2 (6 bases). Germline V gene lookup returns CDR1 GTSNPN and CDR2 SVGIG (reference sequence). The V end was cut by 5 bases, the J end by 5 bases, with 19 bases between. The CDR3 totals 14 residues. The CDR3 DNA is TGTGCCTGGCGTCAGGGAGGAGGATTCCACGAGCAGTACTTC. It is translated as CAWRQGGGFHEQYF.

As concerns this clone: One end of the junction does not line up with germline, which may come from a read error. As DNA, the CDR3 is TGTGCCAGCAGTTACTCGGGGTTGGGGACACCCTCTTTC. Translated: CASSYSGLGTPSF. The chain links TRBV6-6 to TRBJ2-7; possible D gene TRBD1, 6 bases. CDR3 length equals 13 residues. CDR1 is MNHNY and CDR2 is SVGAGI in the germline V gene (reference sequence).

The chain joins TRBV29-1 to TRBJ1-2, with TRBD1 matching over 7 bases. The trim removed 7 bases at V and 2 bases at J, leaving 10 bases unmatched. Germline assignment: CDR1 SQVTM and CDR2 ANQGSEA. CDR3 length: 14 amino acids. The CDR3 DNA follows: TGCAGCGCCCCTAGGACAGGATCAAACTATGGCTACACCTTC. Protein sequence: CSAPRTGSNYGYTF.

In the case of this clone: Other DNA sequences in this specimen translate into the identical CDR3. The chain combines TRBV27 with TRBJ2-7; D is undetermined. This CDR3 has 13 amino acids. The V gene lost 0 bases and the J gene lost 3 bases, with 6 bases spanning the gap. Germline V gene sequence: CDR1 MNHEY, CDR2 SMNVEV (reference sequence). In DNA form, the CDR3 reads TGTGCCAGCAGTTTATCTCCCCTCTACGAGCAGTACTTC. Protein sequence: CASSLSPLYEQYF.